These 20 T cell receptor beta chains originate from one sample sequenced in a study of blood T cell repertoires in COVID-19. Using immunoSEQ multiplex PCR, the repertoire was profiled, and TCRdb retains in-frame clones only, with some absent. The sample comprises over 350,000 clones, 88% of which are singletons, and 0.95% to 1% rests with the top ten. Sequenced: PBMCs or T cells enriched from blood (not recorded which). The receptors originated from a woman under 40 with acute COVID-19.

The V call is TRBV2, the J call TRBJ2-2; D possibly corresponds to TRBD1 (6 bases). Per germline, CDR1 SNHLY and CDR2 FYNNEI. The CDR3 sequence is 14 residues long. V lost 4 bases to trimming and J lost 0 bases, with 6 bases between them. CDR3 loop: CASSGTANTGELFF. The CDR3 DNA sequence: TGTGCCAGCAGTGGGACAGCGAACACCGGGGAGCTGTTTTTT.

The gene calls are TRBV3-1 (or the pseudogene TRBV3-2) and TRBJ1-3, with TRBD1 matching 9 bases. Looked up from germline, CDR1 is LGHDT and CDR2 is YNNKEL (reference sequence). The CDR3 is 17 residues long. The trim removed 1 base at V and 0 bases at J, leaving 4 bases unmatched. CDR3 DNA sequence: TGTGCCAGCAGCCAAGGGACAGGGGAAATCTCTGGAAACACCATATATTTT. It codes for CASSQGTGEISGNTIYF.

This chain joins TRBV5-1 and TRBJ2-3; 14 nucleotides match TRBD2. The junction had 10 bases not matched to a gene; V was cut back by 2 bases and J by 5 bases. Looked up from germline, CDR1 is SGHRS and CDR2 is YFSETQ. This CDR3 has 18 amino acids. The CDR3 bases are TGCGCCAGCAGCTTAGGACTAGCGGGGGGATATGGGAAAGATACGCAGTATTTT. Its translation: CASSLGLAGGYGKDTQYF.

The J gene is TRBJ2-7, the V gene TRBV12-3 or TRBV12-4; the match to TRBD2 covers 7 bases. The V and J ends lost 3 bases and 5 bases, in that order; junction bases with no gene match: 1. The CDR3 loop spans 12 amino acids. CDR3 DNA sequence: TGTGCCAGCAGTTTTGGGGGGGACGAGCAGTACTTC. As protein: CASSFGGDEQYF.

The chain is built from TRBV2 and TRBJ2-2, with 9 bases identical to TRBD1. CDR1 and CDR2 from the germline V gene are SNHLY and FYNNEI. The V and J ends lost 6 bases and 13 bases, in that order; junction bases with no gene match: 6. This CDR3 spans 12 amino acids. The CDR3 here is CASSEGQGGLFF. The CDR3 bases are TGTGCCAGCAGCGAGGGACAGGGTGGGCTGTTTTTT.

The J gene is TRBJ2-1, the V gene TRBV19; 12 bases fit TRBD2. CDR1 and CDR2 from the germline V gene are LNHDA and SQIVND (reference sequence). After removal of 5 bases from V and 8 bases from J, the junction contained 4 bases not matched to a gene. CDR3 length: 14 amino acids. DNA of the CDR3: TGTGCCAGTAGTCCTAGCGGGGGGGTATATGAGCAGTTCTTC. Protein product: CASSPSGGVYEQFF.

This clone was seen once. This chain links TRBV6-5 with TRBJ2-3; TRBD1 matches 8 bases. The CDR3 covers 11 residues. V gave up 6 bases and J gave up 13 bases; unmatched junction bases: 6. Per the germline V gene, CDR1 is MNHEY and CDR2 is SVGAGI. The CDR3 DNA reads as TGTGCCAGCAGCTGGGGACAGGAGGAGTATTTT. Its translation: CASSWGQEEYF.

The chain couples TRBV7-2 to TRBJ1-1; possibly TRBD1 for D (5 bases). Deletions cut 5 bases from V and 4 bases from J, with 17 bases between. CDR3 size: 15 residues. Germline lookup yields CDR1 SGHTA and CDR2 FQGNSA. The CDR3 loop reads CASSQRVGRVTEAFF. Written as DNA, the CDR3 is TGTGCCAGCAGCCAGAGAGTAGGCAGGGTCACTGAAGCTTTCTTT. Complete variable domain (other parts from reference TRBV7-2 and TRBJ1-1): GAGVSQSPSNKVTEKGKDVELRCDPISGHTALYWYRQSLGQGLEFLIYFQGNSAPDKSGLPSDRFSAERTGGSVSTLTIQRTQQEDSAVYLCASSQRVGRVTEAFFGQGTRLTVV.

The chain uses TRBV6-2 or TRBV6-3 and TRBJ1-2; 12 nucleotides match TRBD1. Germline CDR1 is MNHEY and CDR2 is SVGEGT. J was trimmed by 7 bases and V by 0 bases; bases with no gene match: 9. CDR3 size: 17 residues. Here the CDR3 DNA reads TGTGCCAGCAGTTACTCAACTTTACCGGGACAGGGGGCTGGCTACACCTTC. Encoded protein: CASSYSTLPGQGAGYTF.

The chain couples TRBV19 to TRBJ2-1; no reliable D call. Per germline, CDR1 LNHDA and CDR2 SQIVND (reference sequence). CDR3 length: 16 amino acids. Trimming cost V 0 bases and J 7 bases, with 16 bases left between them. CDR3 loop: CASSIDLWAARNEQFF. The CDR3 coding sequence is TGTGCCAGTAGTATAGACCTCTGGGCAGCCCGGAATGAGCAGTTCTTC.

The chain recombines TRBV27 with TRBJ1-5; a weak D match, TRBD1 (5 bases). Germline V CDR1 and CDR2: MNHEY, SMNVEV (reference sequence). V dropped 4 bases and J dropped 3 bases, with 16 bases sitting between them. The CDR3 covers 16 residues. CDR3 sequence reads: CASSSYTGTPNQPQHF. CDR3 DNA: TGTGCCAGCAGTTCCTACACCGGGACTCCCAATCAGCCCCAGCATTTT.

This clone was picked up one time. The chain carries TRBV5-5 and TRBJ1-1, with a weak D call TRBD1 (6 bases). From germline, CDR1 is SGHKS and CDR2 YYEKEE (reference sequence). The CDR3 consists of 13 residues. Trimming stripped 0 bases from V and 4 bases from J, with 7 bases between. The CDR3 loop reads CASSLDRATEAFF. The CDR3 coding sequence is TGTGCCAGCAGCTTGGACAGGGCCACTGAAGCTTTCTTT.

The V and J genes are TRBV4-1 and TRBJ2-7; 14 nucleotides line up with TRBD2. The CDR3 is made up of 16 amino acids. CDR1 is MGHRA, CDR2 YSYEKL, per germline. The V gene end was trimmed by 1 base and the J gene end by 1 base; junction bases not matched to a gene: 0. This CDR3 is CASSQGLAGGSYEQYF. The CDR3 DNA follows: TGCGCCAGCAGCCAAGGACTAGCGGGGGGGTCCTACGAGCAGTACTTC.

The CDR3 region is CASSPGTGVFSNQPQHF. The DNA of the CDR3 is TGTGCCAGCAGCCCTGGGACAGGGGTATTCAGCAATCAGCCCCAGCATTTT. This chain joins TRBV7-9 and TRBJ1-5; 10 bases are a match to TRBD1. Germline trimming cut 5 bases from V and 1 base from J; bases unmatched to any gene: 8. Germline loops: CDR1 SEHNR, CDR2 FQNEAQ (reference sequence). The CDR3 is 17 residues long.

The chain joins TRBV3-1 (or the pseudogene TRBV3-2) to TRBJ2-2; weak D call: TRBD1 (7 bases). In germline, CDR1 is LGHDT, CDR2 YNNKEL (reference sequence). Trimming removed 4 bases at V and 4 bases at J, with 10 bases between. CDR3 size: 14 residues. The CDR3 bases are TGTGCCAGCAGCCTGCAGGGGGGCACCGGGGAGCTGTTTTTT. Translated: CASSLQGGTGELFF.

This chain joins TRBV10-1 and TRBJ2-1; TRBD1 might be the D (6 bases). V lost 0 bases, J lost 3 bases, and 15 bases lay in between. CDR1 and CDR2 (germline): WNHNN, SYGVQD (reference sequence). CDR3 length equals 17 residues. CDR3 amino acids: CASSESPLTDSYNEQFF. CDR3 in DNA: TGCGCCAGCAGTGAGTCACCTCTGACGGACAGCTACAATGAGCAGTTCTTC.

The CDR3 DNA reads as TGTGCCAGCAGCCTTGAGGATGGCACTGAAGCTTTCTTT. Residues: CASSLEDGTEAFF. This chain connects TRBV11-2 to TRBJ1-1, with D hard to call. The germline gives CDR1 SGHAT, CDR2 FQNNGV. The V gene lost 5 bases and the J gene lost 4 bases, with 11 bases spanning the gap. The CDR3 length is 13 residues.

This chain links TRBV19 with TRBJ1-1, with D maybe TRBD1 (5 bases). The germline gives CDR1 LNHDA, CDR2 SQIVND (reference sequence). V was pared by 3 bases and J by 8 bases, with 13 bases between. This CDR3 is 13 amino acids long. The chain's CDR3 is CASSIPVRAEAFF. The CDR3 DNA follows: TGTGCCAGTAGTATCCCGGTCAGGGCGGAAGCTTTCTTT. Full variable domain (missing parts from reference TRBV19 and TRBJ1-1): DGGITQSPKYLFRKEGQNVTLSCEQNLNHDAMYWYRQDPGQGLRLIYYSQIVNDFQKGDIAEGYSVSREKKESFPLTVTSAQKNPTAFYLCASSIPVRAEAFFGQGTRLTVV.

V and J are TRBV15 and TRBJ2-4, with 7 bases fitting TRBD1. The CDR3 runs 16 residues. Germline loops: CDR1 LNHNV, CDR2 YYDKDF (reference sequence). J was trimmed by 0 bases and V by 5 bases; bases with no gene match: 7. The CDR3 loop is CATSGMTGKAKNIQYF. As DNA, the CDR3 is TGTGCCACCAGCGGGATGACAGGGAAAGCCAAAAACATTCAGTACTTC.

This chain links TRBV6-5 with TRBJ2-7, with 7 bases matching TRBD1. Unmatched junction bases numbered 6, after V lost 6 bases and J lost 1 base. The CDR3 is 14 residues long. The germline V gene has CDR1 MNHEY and CDR2 SVGAGI. The CDR3 DNA follows: TGTGCCAGCAGACTGACAGGGCGATCCTACGAGCAGTACTTC. Amino acid sequence: CASRLTGRSYEQYF.